One sample yielded the 14 T cell receptor beta chains listed below, sequenced in a study of blood T cell repertoires in COVID-19. Profiled with immunoSEQ multiplex PCR; TCRdb holds only in-frame clones, not every one. The sample consists of 100,000 to 150,000 clones, roughly 72% of them appearing once. The source material was peripheral blood. Source of these receptors: a man aged 55 to 70 with acute or convalescent COVID-19.

This clone was counted a few times. This chain links TRBV3-1 (or the pseudogene TRBV3-2) with TRBJ2-7, with D possibly TRBD2 on 5 matching bases. This CDR3 has 15 amino acids. The germline V and J ends were trimmed by 5 bases and 5 bases, with 19 bases remaining between them. Germline CDR1 reads LGHDT; CDR2 reads YNNKEL (reference sequence). CDR3 sequence (DNA): TGTGCCAGCAGCGCGGGCCAAATCGACGGGGACGAGCAGTACTTC. Encoded protein: CASSAGQIDGDEQYF.

V is TRBV19 and J is TRBJ1-1; the D gene is possibly TRBD1 (5 bases). The germline V gene has CDR1 LNHDA and CDR2 SQIVND (reference sequence). This CDR3 has 18 residues. The V end lost 3 bases, the J end lost 3 bases, and 23 bases lay between the germline ends. CDR3 loop: CASSIAQGIGSRDTEAFF. In nucleotides, the CDR3 is TGTGCCAGTAGTATTGCTCAGGGAATAGGTTCCCGGGACACTGAAGCTTTCTTT.

This sequence joins TRBV30 and TRBJ1-4, with 8 positions matching TRBD1. CDR1 and CDR2 (germline): GTSNPN, SVGIG (reference sequence). The CDR3 runs 15 residues. V was pared by 4 bases and J by 5 bases, with 9 bases of the junction left unmatched. CDR3 region: CAWNTGGRKNEKLFF. The CDR3, as DNA: TGTGCCTGGAATACAGGGGGTAGAAAAAATGAAAAACTGTTTTTT.

The rearrangement joins TRBV5-4 to TRBJ2-6; 7 nucleotides agree with TRBD2. The CDR3 covers 16 residues. Trimming removed 4 bases from V and 0 bases from J; junction bases left unmatched: 4. The germline CDR1 and CDR2 sequences are SGHNT and YYREEE (reference sequence). CDR3 protein: CASSPGRVSGANVLTF. CDR3 DNA: TGTGCCAGCAGCCCGGGGAGGGTCTCTGGGGCCAACGTCCTGACTTTC. The full variable domain, completed using reference TRBV5-4 and TRBJ2-6, is ETGVTQSPTHLIKTRGQQVTLRCSSQSGHNTVSWYQQALGQGPQFIFQYYREEENGRGNFPPRFSGLQFPNYSSELNVNALELDDSALYLCASSPGRVSGANVLTFGAGSRLTVL.

The J gene is TRBJ2-7, the V gene TRBV5-6; 11 nucleotides agree with TRBD2. In germline, CDR1 is SGHDT, CDR2 YYEEEE. This CDR3 comprises 15 residues. V shed 3 bases and J 5 bases; nucleotides not matched to a gene: 7. Written as DNA, the CDR3 is TGTGCCAGCAGCTCACGACTAGCGGGATACCACGAGCAGTACTTC. Its protein is CASSSRLAGYHEQYF.

CDR3 sequence: CASSLRSGSLAGELFF. DNA for the CDR3: TGTGCCAGCAGCTTAAGGAGCGGGAGCTTGGCCGGGGAGCTGTTTTTT. V gene TRBV7-9 combines with J gene TRBJ2-2; 8 bases match TRBD2. The CDR3 contains 16 residues. With V trimmed by 2 bases and J by 6 bases, 8 bases remained unmatched. Germline-derived CDR1 and CDR2 are SEHNR and FQNEAQ (reference sequence).

V gene TRBV11-2 combines with J gene TRBJ1-2, with 7 positions matching TRBD1. The CDR3 has 17 residues. Germline V gene data show CDR1 as SGHAT and CDR2 as FQNNGV. The V gene end was trimmed by 0 bases and the J gene end by 4 bases; junction bases not matched to a gene: 11. CDR3 DNA sequence: TGTGCCAGCAGCTTAGAGGCGTCGACAGGGACGATCTATGGCTACACCTTC. It codes for CASSLEASTGTIYGYTF.

The chain joins TRBV11-2 to TRBJ2-3; no clear D. The germline V gene encodes CDR1 SGHAT and CDR2 FQNNGV. This CDR3 comprises 15 residues. V lost 1 base and J lost 3, with 11 bases in between. The CDR3 loop reads CASSLVKLRTDTQYF. CDR3 DNA sequence: TGTGCCAGCAGCTTAGTCAAGCTGCGGACAGATACGCAGTATTTT.

The V gene is TRBV7-2, the J gene TRBJ2-1, with 11 bases lining up with TRBD2. This CDR3 spans 15 amino acids. CDR1 is SGHTA, CDR2 FQGNSA, per germline. The V segment lost 5 bases and the J segment 7 bases; nucleotides outside the gene matches: 7. The chain's CDR3 is CASSTRLAGGNEQFF. The CDR3 region has the DNA TGTGCCAGCAGCACACGATTAGCGGGAGGGAATGAGCAGTTCTTC.

V gene TRBV19 combines with J gene TRBJ1-5; the D gene is possibly TRBD1 (5 bases). CDR1 is LNHDA, CDR2 SQIVND, per germline (reference sequence). The CDR3 contains 14 residues. V gave up 5 bases and J gave up 11 bases, with 19 bases separating them. The CDR3 here is CASSVHDSTKAQHF. The CDR3 DNA sequence: TGTGCCAGTAGTGTTCATGACAGCACCAAGGCCCAGCATTTT.

CDR3 amino acids: CASSIAGAYGYTF. The CDR3 coding sequence is TGTGCCAGCAGCATAGCAGGGGCGTATGGCTACACCTTC. The rearrangement uses TRBV6-5 and TRBJ1-2; D is possibly TRBD1 (6 bases). Trimming cost V 6 bases and J 5 bases, with 13 bases left between them. CDR1 MNHEY and CDR2 SVGAGI come from the germline V gene. The CDR3 has 13 residues.

J is TRBJ2-7 and V is TRBV13, with 10 bases that match TRBD2. CDR3 length: 17 amino acids. The V segment lost 5 bases and the J segment 5 bases; nucleotides outside the gene matches: 15. Germline lookup yields CDR1 PRHDT and CDR2 FYEKMQ (reference sequence). In nucleotides, the CDR3 is TGTGCCAGCAGCCAATCTTTAACAAGCGGGGGGGCGGACGAGCAGTACTTC. It yields the protein CASSQSLTSGGADEQYF.

The chain is built from TRBV29-1 and TRBJ1-2, with D perhaps TRBD1 (6 bases). The CDR3 runs to 12 residues. Germline V gives CDR1 SQVTM, CDR2 ANQGSEA. V lost 4 bases and J 1 base, leaving 7 bases between the germline ends. CDR3: CSVADSNYGYTF. The CDR3 DNA reads as TGCAGCGTTGCGGACAGTAACTATGGCTACACCTTC. Looking up the rest from reference TRBV29-1 and TRBJ1-2 gives the full variable domain: SAVISQKPSRDICQRGTSLTIQCQVDSQVTMMFWYRQQPGQSLTLIATANQGSEATYESGFVIDKFPISRPNLTFSTLTVSNMSPEDSSIYLCSVADSNYGYTFGSGTRLTVV.

The rearrangement uses TRBV19 and TRBJ2-1; D is undetermined. The germline CDR1 and CDR2 sequences are LNHDA and SQIVND (reference sequence). The CDR3 covers 14 residues. V lost 1 base and J lost 5, with 9 bases in between. The CDR3 DNA is TGTGCCAGTAGTATAGGCAGGCCCCACAATGAGCAGTTCTTC. It yields the protein CASSIGRPHNEQFF.